The T cell receptor beta chain described here comes from a study of OX40 agonist ivuxolimab in advanced cancers. Study details: Treatment received earlier with anti-PD-1, anti-PD-L1 or anti-CTLA-4 agents was allowed, and over 30% had some. Partial responses were achieved by three patients: one hepatocellular carcinoma, two cutaneous melanoma. General study results and limits: CD4+ and CD8+ blood T cells expanded clonally by week 6 at 0.1 to 3.0 mg/kg.

As to this clone: No antigen is known for it.

Patients had blood sampled at baseline and again on cycle 4 day 1 and cycle 7 day 1. Germline lookup yields CDR1 SEHNR and CDR2 FQNEAQ (reference sequence). The CDR3 is 14 residues long. With 3 bases removed from V and 7 bases from J, the gap between germline ends came to 10 bases. The repertoire was sequenced with immunoSEQ multiplex PCR; TCRdb's copy has only in-frame clones and lacks some. There are over 80,000 clones in the sample; about four fifths occur only once, and about 5.5% lies in the top ten. Sequences were derived from CD4+ or CD8+ T cells sorted from blood, sampled in a trial of the OX40 agonist ivuxolimab. The chain carries TRBV7-9 and TRBJ1-6, with D possibly matching TRBD1 (5 bases). The TCR sequence derives from an adult with an advanced solid tumor such as melanoma, head and neck, liver or kidney cancer. The CDR3 DNA reads as TGTGCCAGCAGCTTGACAGCTCTGAATTCACCCCTCCACTTT. This gives the protein CASSLTALNSPLHF.